The T cell receptor beta chain under discussion was sequenced for a study of cytotoxic CD8 clonotypes in ibrutinib-treated CLL. Profiled with immunoSEQ multiplex PCR; TCRdb holds only in-frame clones, not every one. The data hold about 57,000 clones, with 56% observed a single time. The germline V gene has CDR1 MNHEY and CDR2 SMNVEV (reference sequence). Trimming took off 6 bases at V and 0 bases at J, with 9 bases between the two ends. The CDR3 loop spans 15 amino acids. This TCR derives from a human donor with chronic lymphocytic leukemia. This sequence joins TRBV27 and TRBJ2-6; no clear D. The material sequenced was PBMCs, taken after 24 months of ibrutinib treatment. The CDR3 loop reads CASRKEFSGANVLTF. The DNA for the CDR3 is TGTGCCAGCAGGAAGGAATTCTCTGGGGCCAACGTCCTGACTTTC.